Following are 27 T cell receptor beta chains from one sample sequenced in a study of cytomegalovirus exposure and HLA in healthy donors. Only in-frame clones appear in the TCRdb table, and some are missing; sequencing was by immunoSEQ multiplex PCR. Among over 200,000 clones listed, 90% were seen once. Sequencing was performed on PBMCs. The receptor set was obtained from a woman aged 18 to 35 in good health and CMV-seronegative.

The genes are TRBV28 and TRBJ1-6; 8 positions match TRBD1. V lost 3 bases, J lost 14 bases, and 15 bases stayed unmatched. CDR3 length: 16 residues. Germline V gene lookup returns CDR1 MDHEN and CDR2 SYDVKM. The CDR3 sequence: CASSLGQESSSLSLHF. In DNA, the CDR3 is TGTGCCAGCAGTTTGGGACAGGAGTCTAGTAGCTTGTCCCTCCACTTT.

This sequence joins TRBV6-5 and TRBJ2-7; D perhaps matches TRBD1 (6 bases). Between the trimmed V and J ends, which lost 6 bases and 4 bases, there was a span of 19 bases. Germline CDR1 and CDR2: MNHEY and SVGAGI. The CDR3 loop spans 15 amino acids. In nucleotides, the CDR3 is TGTGCCAGCAGGAGAGACATGGGGGCTTGGTACGAGCAGTACTTC. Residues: CASRRDMGAWYEQYF.

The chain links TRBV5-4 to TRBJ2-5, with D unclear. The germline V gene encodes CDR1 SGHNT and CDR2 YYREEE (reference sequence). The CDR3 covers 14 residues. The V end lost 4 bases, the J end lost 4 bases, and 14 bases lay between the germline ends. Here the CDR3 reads CASSPTAGLETQYF. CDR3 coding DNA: TGTGCCAGCAGCCCAACGGCCGGGTTAGAGACCCAGTACTTC.

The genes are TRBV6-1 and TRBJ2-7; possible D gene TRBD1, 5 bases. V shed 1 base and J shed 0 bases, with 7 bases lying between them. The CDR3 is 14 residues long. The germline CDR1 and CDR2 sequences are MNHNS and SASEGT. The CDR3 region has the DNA TGTGCCAGCAGTGAAGGGCAGGGCTCCTACGAGCAGTACTTC. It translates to CASSEGQGSYEQYF.

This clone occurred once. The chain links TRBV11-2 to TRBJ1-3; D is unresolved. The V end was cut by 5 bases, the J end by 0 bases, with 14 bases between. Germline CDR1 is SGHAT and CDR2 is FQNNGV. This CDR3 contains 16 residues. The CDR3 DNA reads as TGTGCCAGCAGCCTCCGTCAGGTTAACTCTGGAAACACCATATATTTT. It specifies CASSLRQVNSGNTIYF.

The CDR3 DNA is TGTGCCAGTAGATCGACAGGCCGGACCTACGAGCAGTACTTC. Protein sequence: CASRSTGRTYEQYF. The genes are TRBV19 and TRBJ2-7; a weak D match, TRBD1 (6 bases). The CDR3 has 14 residues. The V gene's germline CDR1 is LNHDA and CDR2 SQIVND (reference sequence). V lost 6 bases, J lost 2 bases, and 14 bases lay in between.

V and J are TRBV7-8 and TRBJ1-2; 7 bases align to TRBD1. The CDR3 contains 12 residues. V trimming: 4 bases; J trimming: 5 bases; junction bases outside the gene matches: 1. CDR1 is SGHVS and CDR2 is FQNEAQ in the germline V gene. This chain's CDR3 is CASSSQGYGYTF. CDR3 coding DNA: TGTGCCAGCAGCTCACAGGGGTATGGCTACACCTTC.

Here the CDR3 DNA reads TGTGCCAGCAGCCACCACCGACCTAGCGGGGATGAGCAGTTCTTC. Translating gives CASSHHRPSGDEQFF. The chain couples TRBV6-5 to TRBJ2-1, with 9 bases lining up with TRBD2. The CDR3 has 15 residues. Trimming removed 6 bases from V and 8 bases from J; junction bases left unmatched: 11. Germline CDR1 reads MNHEY; CDR2 reads SVGAGI.

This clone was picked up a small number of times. This CDR3 is CASSESTSASYEQYV. The CDR3 nucleotides are TGTGCCAGCAGTGAATCGACTAGCGCGTCCTACGAGCAGTACGTC. This chain joins TRBV2 and TRBJ2-7, with 8 bases lining up with TRBD2. The CDR3 contains 15 residues. In germline, CDR1 is SNHLY, CDR2 FYNNEI. The V and J ends lost 2 bases and 1 base, in that order; junction bases with no gene match: 4.

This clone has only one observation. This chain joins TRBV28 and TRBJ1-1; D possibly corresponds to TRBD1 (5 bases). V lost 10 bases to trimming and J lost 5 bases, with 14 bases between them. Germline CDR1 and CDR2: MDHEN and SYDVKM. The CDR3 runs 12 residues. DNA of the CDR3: TGTGCCATCCAAGGGGTTCGGACTGAAGCTTTCTTT. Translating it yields CAIQGVRTEAFF.

Here the CDR3 reads CASSSSGGRNTGELFF. The CDR3 DNA reads as TGTGCCAGCAGCTCTAGCGGGGGGCGAAACACCGGGGAGCTGTTTTTT. V usage is TRBV11-3 and J usage is TRBJ2-2; 11 bases agree with TRBD2. CDR3 length: 16 amino acids. Germline CDR1 and CDR2: SGHNT and YENEEA. The junction had 3 bases not matched to a gene; V was cut back by 4 bases and J by 2 bases.

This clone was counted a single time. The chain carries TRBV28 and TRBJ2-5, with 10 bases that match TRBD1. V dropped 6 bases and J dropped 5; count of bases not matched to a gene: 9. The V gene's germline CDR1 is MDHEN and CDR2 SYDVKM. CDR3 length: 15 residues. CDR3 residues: CASRPTGGVRETQYF. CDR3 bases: TGTGCCAGCAGGCCGACAGGGGGCGTGAGGGAGACCCAGTACTTC.

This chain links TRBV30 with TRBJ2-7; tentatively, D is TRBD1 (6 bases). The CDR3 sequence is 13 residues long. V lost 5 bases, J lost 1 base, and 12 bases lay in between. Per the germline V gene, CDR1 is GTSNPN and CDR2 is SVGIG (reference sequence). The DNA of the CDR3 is TGTGCCTGGGCCTTGGACAGATCCTACGAGCAGTACTTC. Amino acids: CAWALDRSYEQYF.

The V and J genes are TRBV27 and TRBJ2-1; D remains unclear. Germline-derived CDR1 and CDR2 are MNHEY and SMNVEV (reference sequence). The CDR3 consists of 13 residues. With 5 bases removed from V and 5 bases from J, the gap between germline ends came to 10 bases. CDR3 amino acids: CASSLGLNNEQFF. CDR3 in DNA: TGTGCCAGCAGTCTGGGCCTAAACAATGAGCAGTTCTTC.

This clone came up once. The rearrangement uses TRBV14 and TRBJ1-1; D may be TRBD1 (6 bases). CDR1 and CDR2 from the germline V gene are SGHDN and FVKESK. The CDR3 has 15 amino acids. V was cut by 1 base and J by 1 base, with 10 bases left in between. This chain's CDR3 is CASSQVGRGNTEAFF. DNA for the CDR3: TGTGCCAGCAGCCAAGTTGGCAGGGGGAACACTGAAGCTTTCTTT.

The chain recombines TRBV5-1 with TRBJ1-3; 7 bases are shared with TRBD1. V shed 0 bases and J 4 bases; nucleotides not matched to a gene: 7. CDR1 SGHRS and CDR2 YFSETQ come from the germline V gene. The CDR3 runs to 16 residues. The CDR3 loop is CASSLVFQGVGNTIYF. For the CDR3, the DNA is TGCGCCAGCAGCTTGGTCTTCCAGGGGGTCGGAAACACCATATATTTT.

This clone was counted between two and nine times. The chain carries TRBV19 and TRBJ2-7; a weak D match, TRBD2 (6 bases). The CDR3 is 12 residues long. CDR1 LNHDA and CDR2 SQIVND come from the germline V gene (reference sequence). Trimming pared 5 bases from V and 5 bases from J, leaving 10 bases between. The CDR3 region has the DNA TGTGCCAGTAGTTCCCGACTAGACGAGCAGTACTTC. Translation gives CASSSRLDEQYF.

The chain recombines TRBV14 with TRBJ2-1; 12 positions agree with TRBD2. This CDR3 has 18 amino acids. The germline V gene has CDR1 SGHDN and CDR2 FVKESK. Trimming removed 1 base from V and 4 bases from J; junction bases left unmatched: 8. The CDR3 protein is CASSQGWASGGAYNEQFF. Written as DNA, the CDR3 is TGTGCCAGCAGCCAAGGCTGGGCTAGCGGGGGGGCATACAATGAGCAGTTCTTC.

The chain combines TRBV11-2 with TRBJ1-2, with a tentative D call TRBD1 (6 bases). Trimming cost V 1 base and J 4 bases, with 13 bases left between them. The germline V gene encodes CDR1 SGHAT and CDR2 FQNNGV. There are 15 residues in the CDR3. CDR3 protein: CASSLAGALVYGYTF. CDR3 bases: TGTGCCAGCAGCTTAGCAGGGGCGTTAGTCTATGGCTACACCTTC.

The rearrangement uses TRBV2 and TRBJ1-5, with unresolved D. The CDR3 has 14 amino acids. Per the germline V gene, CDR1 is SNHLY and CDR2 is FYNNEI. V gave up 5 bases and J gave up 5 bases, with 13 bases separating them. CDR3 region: CASSPGFQDQPQHF. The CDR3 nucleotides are TGTGCCAGCAGTCCGGGTTTCCAAGATCAGCCCCAGCATTTT. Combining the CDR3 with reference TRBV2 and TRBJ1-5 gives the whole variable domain EPEVTQTPSHQVTQMGQEVILRCVPISNHLYFYWYRQILGQKVEFLVSFYNNEISEKSEIFDDQFSVERPDGSNFTLKIRSTKLEDSAMYFCASSPGFQDQPQHFGDGTRLSIL.

The CDR3 DNA reads TGTGCCAGCAGTATCTATCGGCGGGGGACCCCCTACGAGCAGTACTTC. Translating it yields CASSIYRRGTPYEQYF. V is TRBV27 and J is TRBJ2-7; 7 nucleotides match TRBD2. The CDR3 has 16 amino acids. With V trimmed by 5 bases and J by 2 bases, 12 bases remained unmatched. The V gene's germline CDR1 is MNHEY and CDR2 SMNVEV (reference sequence).

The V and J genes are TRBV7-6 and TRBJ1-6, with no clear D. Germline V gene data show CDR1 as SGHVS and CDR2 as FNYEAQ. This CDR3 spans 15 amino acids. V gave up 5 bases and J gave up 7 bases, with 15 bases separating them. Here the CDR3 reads CASSLAAAPNSPLHF. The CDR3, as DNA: TGTGCCAGCAGCCTCGCGGCGGCTCCGAATTCACCCCTCCACTTT.

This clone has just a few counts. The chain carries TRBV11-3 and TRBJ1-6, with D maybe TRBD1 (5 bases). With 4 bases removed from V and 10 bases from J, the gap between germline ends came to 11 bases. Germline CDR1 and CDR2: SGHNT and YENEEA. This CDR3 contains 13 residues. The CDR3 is CASSSGWGSPLHF. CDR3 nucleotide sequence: TGTGCCAGCAGCTCCGGGTGGGGCTCACCCCTCCACTTT. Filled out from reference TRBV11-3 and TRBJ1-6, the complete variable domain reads EAGVVQSPRYKIIEKKQPVAFWCNPISGHNTLYWYLQNLGQGPELLIRYENEEAVDDSQLPKDRFSAERLKGVDSTLKIQPAELGDSAVYLCASSSGWGSPLHFGNGTRLTVT.

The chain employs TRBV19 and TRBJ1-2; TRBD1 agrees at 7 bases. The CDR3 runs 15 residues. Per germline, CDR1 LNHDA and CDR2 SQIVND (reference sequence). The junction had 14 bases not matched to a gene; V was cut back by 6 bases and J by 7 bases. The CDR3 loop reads CASSRSTGALGGYTF. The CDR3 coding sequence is TGTGCCAGTAGCCGGTCCACAGGGGCGTTGGGTGGCTACACCTTC.

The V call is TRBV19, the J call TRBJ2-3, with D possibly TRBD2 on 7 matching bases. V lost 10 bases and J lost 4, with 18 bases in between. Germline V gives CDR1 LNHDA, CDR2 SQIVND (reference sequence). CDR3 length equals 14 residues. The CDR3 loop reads CATSDRGAPDTQYF. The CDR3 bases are TGTGCCACCAGCGATCGGGGGGCCCCAGATACGCAGTATTTT.

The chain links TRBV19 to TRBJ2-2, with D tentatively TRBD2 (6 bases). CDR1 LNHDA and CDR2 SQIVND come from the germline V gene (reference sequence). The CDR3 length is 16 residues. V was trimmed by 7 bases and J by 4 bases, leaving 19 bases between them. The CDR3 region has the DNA TGTGCCAGTACCCTTAATCTGGGGGGTGTCACCGGGGAGCTGTTTTTT. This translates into CASTLNLGGVTGELFF. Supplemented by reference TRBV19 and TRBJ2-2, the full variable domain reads DGGITQSPKYLFRKEGQNVTLSCEQNLNHDAMYWYRQDPGQGLRLIYYSQIVNDFQKGDIAEGYSVSREKKESFPLTVTSAQKNPTAFYLCASTLNLGGVTGELFFGEGSRLTVL.

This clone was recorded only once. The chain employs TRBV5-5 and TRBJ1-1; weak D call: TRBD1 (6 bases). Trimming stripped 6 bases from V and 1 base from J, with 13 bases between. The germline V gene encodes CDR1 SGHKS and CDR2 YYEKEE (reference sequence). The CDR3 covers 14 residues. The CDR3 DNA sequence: TGTGCCAGCACCCCCTACAGGGAGAACACTGAAGCTTTCTTT. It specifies CASTPYRENTEAFF.